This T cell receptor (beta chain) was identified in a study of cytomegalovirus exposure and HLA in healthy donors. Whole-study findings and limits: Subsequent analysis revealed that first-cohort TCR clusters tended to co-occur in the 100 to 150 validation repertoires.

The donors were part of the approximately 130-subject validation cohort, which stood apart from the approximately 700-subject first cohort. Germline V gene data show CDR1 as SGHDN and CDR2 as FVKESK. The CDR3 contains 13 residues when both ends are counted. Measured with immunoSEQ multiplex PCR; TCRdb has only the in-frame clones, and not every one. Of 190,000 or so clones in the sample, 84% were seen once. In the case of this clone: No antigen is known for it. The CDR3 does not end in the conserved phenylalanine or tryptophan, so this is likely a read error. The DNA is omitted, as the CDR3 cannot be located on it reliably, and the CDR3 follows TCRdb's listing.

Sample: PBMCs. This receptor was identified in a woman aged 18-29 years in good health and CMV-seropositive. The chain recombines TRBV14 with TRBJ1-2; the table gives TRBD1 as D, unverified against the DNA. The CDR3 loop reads CASSQSFQTGLLL.